This T cell receptor (beta chain) was identified during a study of regulatory T cells in long-lasting Graves disease. Overall study results and limits: Patients with persistent disease shared 2,741 public clonotypes, outpacing the 900 to 1,000 shared by new patients. Thyroid tissue was not studied; only peripheral blood was.

Arm-PCR with iRepertoire HTBI primers amplified the CDR3 regions for these TCR beta libraries. Original processing notes: The samples yielded approximately 62 TRBV and roughly 13 TRBJ segments. TCRdb reanalysed the multiplex PCR reads using MiXCR and keeps one entry per CDR3 protein. The V and J calls were not made by the authors but by TCRdb's processing. Found here are 390,000 or so distinct CDR3 sequences, less than 30% of them singletons; the top ten hold about 27%. The CDR3 totals 16 residues. Trimming shortened V by 6 bases and J by 3 bases, and 15 bases separated the two germline ends. From germline, CDR1 is MNHNS and CDR2 SASEGT. This clonotype was found many times. Its specificity is unknown. The time point is: persistent/refractory GD, antithyroid drugs over 5 years with positive TRAb. After RNA was extracted from PBMCs, the TCR library was made from it. Patients were from an endocrinology department in Xi'an, China.

The rearrangement joins TRBV6-1 to TRBJ1-6; the D is unclear. The TCR comes from a middle-aged woman with Graves disease. Sequenced material: peripheral blood mononuclear cells (PBMCs), taken when the disease was refractory, from a patient treated with antithyroid drugs. CDR3 amino acids: CASRRLGGLYNSPLHF. As DNA, the CDR3 is TGTGCCAGCAGAAGACTGGGAGGCCTCTATAATTCACCCCTCCACTTT.